This TCR beta chain emerged from a study of blood T cell repertoires in COVID-19. Study details: COVID-19 samples from acute and convalescent phases originated in the United States, Italy and Spain. Sources were T cells, B-cell-depleted T cells, or PBMCs; the material itself was cDNA or gDNA.

There are 13 residues in the CDR3. Trimming pared 0 bases from V and 10 bases from J, leaving 7 bases between. Germline V gene lookup returns CDR1 LGHNA and CDR2 YSLEER. In the study's own analysis: For nucleated cells, counts were estimated from reference gene primer amplification. The assay was immunoSEQ multiplex PCR, and TCRdb's table has in-frame clones only and misses some. V and J calls and clone size follow that table, whereas D and trimming were derived from the DNA. The sample records 84,000 or so clones, approximately 88% being singletons. The chain couples TRBV4-3 to TRBJ1-6; D unresolved. This TCR came from a man between 65 and 80 years old with acute or convalescent COVID-19. Sequencing was done on a sample of peripheral blood. The CDR3 reads CASSQDSFSPLHF. The CDR3 nucleotides are TGCGCCAGCAGCCAAGACAGTTTCTCACCCCTCCACTTT.